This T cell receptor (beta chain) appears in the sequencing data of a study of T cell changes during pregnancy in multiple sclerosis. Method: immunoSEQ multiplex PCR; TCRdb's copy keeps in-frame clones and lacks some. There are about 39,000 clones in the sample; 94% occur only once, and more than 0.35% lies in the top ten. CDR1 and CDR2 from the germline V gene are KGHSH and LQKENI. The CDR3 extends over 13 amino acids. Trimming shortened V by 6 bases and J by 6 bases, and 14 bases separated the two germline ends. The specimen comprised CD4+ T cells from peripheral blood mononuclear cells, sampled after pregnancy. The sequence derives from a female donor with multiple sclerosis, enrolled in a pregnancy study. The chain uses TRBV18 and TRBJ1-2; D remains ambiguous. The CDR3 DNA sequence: TGTGCCAGCTCCTCAAAACTTGTCGATGGCTACACCTTC. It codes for CASSSKLVDGYTF.